This T cell receptor beta chain was sequenced during a study of T cell responses to AZD1222 COVID-19 vaccine. Sequencing used immunoSEQ multiplex PCR; TCRdb keeps in-frame clones, though not all of them. The sample holds approximately 82,000 clones; 70% to 90% are singletons and the top ten take about 12%. Study outcomes and limitations: It was only after the peak T cell response that any repertoires were sampled. Donors were chiefly white British, with a greater number of females, and clonal diversity was perhaps underestimated.

Comment on this clone: The antigen is not known.

Germline assignment: CDR1 LNHDA and CDR2 SQIVND (reference sequence). V lost 10 bases and J 0 bases, leaving 18 bases between the germline ends. The CDR3 consists of 15 residues. This chain links TRBV19 with TRBJ1-1; the D gene is possibly TRBD1 (6 bases). The specimen was peripheral blood, collected on day 0 of AZD1222 vaccination. This receptor was identified in an adult in good health. CDR3 region: CATEGRGRMNTEAFF. The CDR3 bases are TGTGCCACCGAGGGACGGGGGCGGATGAACACTGAAGCTTTCTTT.